Shown below are 7 T cell receptor beta chains from a single sample sequenced in a study of blood T cell repertoires in COVID-19. Data came from immunoSEQ multiplex PCR; TCRdb stores just in-frame clones and leaves some out. The profile shows 150,000 to 200,000 clones, 65% to 80% of them singletons. The sample taken for sequencing was PBMCs or T cells enriched from blood (not recorded which). These receptors originate from a woman aged 45-59 years with acute COVID-19.

V gene TRBV6-5 combines with J gene TRBJ1-6; perhaps TRBD1 as D (5 bases). This CDR3 is built from 16 residues. Germline V lookup: CDR1 MNHEY, CDR2 SVGAGI. V lost 3 bases, J lost 2 bases, and 11 bases lay in between. The CDR3 loop is CASSYGGWTYNSPLHF. The DNA of the CDR3 is TGTGCCAGCAGTTATGGGGGGTGGACCTATAATTCACCCCTCCACTTT.

This chain uses TRBV27 with TRBJ1-6; a possible D gene is TRBD1 (5 bases). Trimming took off 10 bases at V and 7 bases at J, with 20 bases between the two ends. This CDR3 is built from 15 residues. Germline CDR1 MNHEY, CDR2 SMNVEV (reference sequence). The CDR3 DNA sequence: TGTGCCACCAGAGACTGGGACTCTCGGAATTCACCCCTCCACTTT. Translated: CATRDWDSRNSPLHF.

This clone was seen more than once but under ten times. The chain uses TRBV11-3 and TRBJ1-1, with D maybe TRBD1 (6 bases). Trimming removed 1 base at V and 4 bases at J, with 13 bases between. The CDR3 extends over 15 amino acids. In germline, CDR1 is SGHNT, CDR2 YENEEA. The CDR3 sequence is CASSLGGGGTTEAFF. The CDR3, as DNA: TGTGCCAGCAGCTTAGGGGGGGGCGGCACCACTGAAGCTTTCTTT.

The chain is built from TRBV5-5 and TRBJ1-2; tentative D call: TRBD1 (6 bases). The CDR3 sequence is 13 residues long. Germline values: CDR1 SGHKS, CDR2 YYEKEE (reference sequence). Trimming pared 2 bases from V and 5 bases from J, leaving 10 bases between. The CDR3 nucleotides read TGTGCCAGCAGCTTAAGACAGGCGTATGGCTACACCTTC. Translating it yields CASSLRQAYGYTF.

J is TRBJ1-3 and V is TRBV4-3; D is perhaps TRBD1 (5 bases). The CDR3 covers 18 residues. Germline assignment: CDR1 LGHNA and CDR2 YSLEER. Trimming removed 0 bases from V and 2 bases from J, with 17 bases in between. The CDR3 sequence: CASSQDKGLFSTGNTIYF. CDR3 nucleotides: TGCGCCAGCAGCCAAGATAAGGGACTTTTTAGTACTGGAAACACCATATATTTT.

The chain uses TRBV4-1 and TRBJ1-3; D is uncertain. The CDR3 spans 15 residues. V was cut by 0 bases and J by 8 bases, with 14 bases left in between. Germline V gene data show CDR1 as MGHRA and CDR2 as YSYEKL. Written as DNA, the CDR3 is TGCGCCAGCAGCCAAGATCGCGCGGGTAGCTACACCATATATTTT. Its translation: CASSQDRAGSYTIYF.

The rearrangement joins TRBV19 to TRBJ2-3; TRBD2 matches at 14 bases. The CDR3 covers 16 residues. Trimming cost V 5 bases and J 5 bases; bases outside gene matches: 6. Germline V CDR1 and CDR2: LNHDA, SQIVND (reference sequence). This CDR3 is CASSSRLAGGQDTQYF. The CDR3, as DNA: TGTGCCAGTAGTTCTCGACTAGCGGGGGGGCAAGATACGCAGTATTTT.